This T cell receptor beta chain came from a study of blood T cell repertoires in COVID-19. In the study overall: Samples came from the United States, Italy and Spain, spanning acute and convalescent COVID-19. Sample material is recorded as cDNA or gDNA derived from T cells, B-cell-depleted T cells, or PBMCs.

Looked up from germline, CDR1 is LGHDT and CDR2 is YNNKEL (reference sequence). The V segment lost 8 bases and the J segment 6 bases; nucleotides outside the gene matches: 12. There are 16 residues in the CDR3. Per the original methods: Researchers report that nucleated cell counts were estimated from reference gene primer amplification. Sequenced by immunoSEQ multiplex PCR; TCRdb stores in-frame clones only, minus some. That table supplies the V and J calls and clone size; D and trimming were determined from the DNA. The data contain 160,000 or so clones, around 86% of them seen just once; the ten biggest clones take up around 13%.

Material: peripheral blood. The sequence derives from a man aged 70 or older who had recovered from COVID-19. This chain links TRBV3-1 (or the pseudogene TRBV3-2) with TRBJ1-6, with 8 bases lining up with TRBD1. Written as DNA, the CDR3 is TGTGCCAGCGGACAGGGAGAATCGGTTCGTAATTCACCCCTCCACTTT. It is translated as CASGQGESVRNSPLHF.